The clone carrying this T cell receptor (beta chain) was picked up many times. Germline V CDR1 and CDR2: SGHDN, FVKESK. V shed 2 bases and J 0 bases; nucleotides not matched to a gene: 6. The CDR3 consists of 18 residues. As to time point: sample taken at primary tumor resection. TCRdb reprocessed the 5' RACE reads with MiXCR, giving one entry per CDR3 protein. Found here are about 22,000 distinct CDR3 sequences, about 5.6% of them singletons; the top ten hold less than 45%. This entry belongs to a study of spatial heterogeneity in lung cancer. V and J are TRBV14 and TRBJ2-2, with 10 nucleotides matching TRBD2. This TCR was recovered from a male donor with early-stage non-small cell lung cancer. The specimen comprised PBMCs, sampled at surgery. CDR3 in amino acids: CASSQSSLAGANTGELFF. CDR3 sequence (DNA): TGTGCCAGCAGCCAAAGTAGCCTAGCGGGGGCGAACACCGGGGAGCTGTTTTTT. The full variable domain, in which reference TRBV14 and TRBJ2-2 provide the parts outside the CDR3, is EAGVTQFPSHSVIEKGQTVTLRCDPISGHDNLYWYRRVMGKEIKFLLHFVKESKQDESGMPNNRFLAERTGGTYSTLKVQPAELEDSGVYFCASSQSSLAGANTGELFFGEGSRLTVL.